This T cell receptor (beta chain) stems from a study of blood T cell repertoires in COVID-19. Clones were sequenced by immunoSEQ multiplex PCR, and TCRdb holds only the in-frame ones, with some missing. The table records 250,000 to 400,000 clones, 90% of them present only once. The specimen was peripheral blood. The receptor was derived from a woman aged 25 to 45 with COVID-19, enrolled during active disease.

The CDR3 nucleotides are TGTGCCAGCAGCTTATATGACAGGTCGGATGAAAAACTGTTTTTT. Encoded protein: CASSLYDRSDEKLFF. The V and J genes are TRBV5-5 and TRBJ1-4, with a tentative D call TRBD1 (6 bases). This CDR3 spans 15 amino acids. Germline loops: CDR1 SGHKS, CDR2 YYEKEE (reference sequence). The V and J ends lost 2 bases and 6 bases respectively, with 14 bases between them.